These 3 T cell receptor beta chains were sequenced from one sample in a study of cytotoxic CD8 clonotypes in ibrutinib-treated CLL. Sequencing used immunoSEQ multiplex PCR; TCRdb keeps in-frame clones, though not all of them. This table holds just over 200,000 clones, just over 70% found once. This specimen was PBMCs, taken after 12 months of ibrutinib treatment. These receptors were taken from a human donor with chronic lymphocytic leukemia.

This clone was detected only once. V usage is TRBV27 and J usage is TRBJ2-7; 13 bases align to TRBD2. Looked up from germline, CDR1 is MNHEY and CDR2 is SMNVEV (reference sequence). V gave up 6 bases and J gave up 3 bases; unmatched junction bases: 8. This CDR3 has 16 residues. The CDR3 protein is CASSRWTSGSVYEQYF. The CDR3 DNA follows: TGTGCCAGCAGCCGCTGGACTAGCGGGAGTGTCTACGAGCAGTACTTC.

CDR3: CASSLGQISSYNEQFF. The CDR3 DNA follows: TGTGCCAGCAGCTTAGGTCAGATCAGCTCCTACAATGAGCAGTTCTTC. The chain recombines TRBV11-3 with TRBJ2-1, with D uncertain. Germline CDR1 and CDR2: SGHNT and YENEEA. The germline V and J ends were trimmed by 1 base and 0 bases, with 10 bases remaining between them. The CDR3 covers 16 residues. Based on the CDR3 plus reference TRBV11-3 and TRBJ2-1, the full variable domain is EAGVVQSPRYKIIEKKQPVAFWCNPISGHNTLYWYLQNLGQGPELLIRYENEEAVDDSQLPKDRFSAERLKGVDSTLKIQPAELGDSAVYLCASSLGQISSYNEQFFGPGTRLTVL.

This chain joins TRBV28 and TRBJ2-7, with 14 nucleotides matching TRBD2. The CDR3 is 16 residues long. The V segment lost 6 bases and the J segment 4 bases; nucleotides outside the gene matches: 8. Germline-derived CDR1 and CDR2 are MDHEN and SYDVKM. The CDR3 sequence is CASSPGTSGRRYEQYF. The CDR3 nucleotides read TGTGCCAGCAGCCCCGGGACTAGCGGGAGAAGATACGAGCAGTACTTC.